This entry features one T cell receptor (beta chain) sequence. The antigen remains unidentified. This sample stems from a study of T cell repertoires in cytomegalovirus infection. Study details: It was the public TCR beta signatures that indicated both CMV infection and matching HLA type. Study-wide results and caveats: Ex vivo, HLA-C-restricted CMV-specific TCR beta clonotypes prevailed over the rest of the response.

Trimming took 3 bases from V and 2 from J, leaving 13 bases between them. The CDR3 extends over 16 amino acids. Germline CDR1 LNHDA, CDR2 SQIVND (reference sequence). From the reads, TCRdb called clonotypes with MiXCR, one entry per CDR3 protein. The sample yields 800,000 to 950,000 distinct CDR3 sequences, about 30% seen once. The chain has TRBV19 and TRBJ2-2, with D uncertain. The sequencing here drew on cultured CD8+ T cells from PBMCs, taken from culture after CMV antigen stimulation. This receptor was identified in a human donor in good health (CMV status not recorded). Some clones in this sample may be carry-over from other donors' samples. This chain's CDR3 is CASSIQFQVNTGELFF. As DNA, the CDR3 is TGTGCCAGTAGTATCCAATTCCAGGTTAACACCGGGGAGCTGTTTTTT.